Many counts were recorded for the clone carrying this T cell receptor (beta chain). Its target is unknown. This CDR3 has 13 residues. Trimming took 4 bases from V and 4 from J, leaving 8 bases between them. Looked up from germline, CDR1 is LNHDA and CDR2 is SQIVND (reference sequence). RNA transcripts were the template for amplifying TCR beta CDR3 regions. The HTBI set primed first-round TCR CDR3 RT-PCR. TCRdb used MiXCR to reprocess the multiplex PCR reads, holding one entry per CDR3 protein. The sample records 400,000 to 500,000 distinct CDR3 sequences, approximately 15% being singletons. The sample belongs to a study of T cells in Graves' hyperthyroidism and ophthalmopathy. Study findings and constraints: Separating ophthalmopathy from stable hyperthyroidism was achieved by a 13 V-J model.

Diagnoses were established using clinical symptoms, serum thyroxine and TRAb, thyroid ultrasound and orbital computed tomography. Approximately 10 ml of fresh peripheral blood supplied the PBMCs. This receptor was obtained from a woman aged 18-29 years with Graves' hyperthyroidism. V gene TRBV19 combines with J gene TRBJ1-5; tentative D call: TRBD1 (5 bases). The sequencing input was blood. CDR3 DNA sequence: TGTGCCAGTAGTAATACAGGAAATCAGCCCCAGCATTTT. As protein: CASSNTGNQPQHF. Combining the CDR3 with reference TRBV19 and TRBJ1-5 gives the whole variable domain DGGITQSPKYLFRKEGQNVTLSCEQNLNHDAMYWYRQDPGQGLRLIYYSQIVNDFQKGDIAEGYSVSREKKESFPLTVTSAQKNPTAFYLCASSNTGNQPQHFGDGTRLSIL.